The rows below give T cell receptor beta chains drawn from one sample of a study of beta chain features in type 1 diabetes. The table came from immunoSEQ multiplex PCR; TCRdb's copy has only in-frame clones and leaves some out. The table has hundreds of thousands of clones, around 15% seen once. What was sequenced was naive CD4+ T cells from blood. These receptors came from a man aged 18-30 years with type 1 diabetes. Each CDR3 is given with its conserved first and last residue. D genes are given only for firm matches. For some rows the clone size is stated as once, few or many, or as a class when expanded; others skip it.

cdr3_length	v_call	j_call	d_call	clone_size	cdr3_aa	cdr3_nt
16	TRBV13	TRBJ2-4	TRBD1	few	CASSLGEQGSKNIQYF	TGTGCCAGCAGCTTAGGCGAACAGGGGAGCAAAAACATTCAGTACTTC
13	TRBV30	TRBJ1-5	.	few	CAWSTTGNQPQHF	TGTGCCTGGAGTACCACAGGGAATCAGCCCCAGCATTTT
15	TRBV5-1	TRBJ1-1	TRBD1	few	CASSLDEGAVTEAFF	TGCGCCAGCAGCTTGGACGAGGGGGCTGTTACTGAAGCTTTCTTT
16	TRBV6-5	TRBJ2-7	TRBD1	.	CASSYAGQGEPYEQYF	TGTGCCAGCAGTTACGCGGGACAGGGAGAACCCTACGAGCAGTACTTC
11	TRBV30	TRBJ2-2	.	.	CAWMVSGELFF	TGTGCCTGGATGGTCTCTGGGGAGCTGTTTTTT
11	TRBV20-1	TRBJ1-4	.	.	CSALENEKLFF	TGCAGTGCCCTCGAAAATGAAAAACTGTTTTTT
13	TRBV7-7	TRBJ2-5	.	few	CASSLASQETQYF	TGTGCTAGCAGCTTAGCGTCCCAAGAGACCCAGTACTTC
14	TRBV19	TRBJ1-1	.	.	CASSPGPHSTEAFF	TGTGCCAGTAGCCCAGGGCCCCACAGCACTGAAGCTTTCTTT
12	TRBV29-1	TRBJ2-5	.	.	CSARTGWETQYF	TGCAGCGCCCGCACAGGGTGGGAGACCCAGTACTTC
15	TRBV5-4	TRBJ2-7	TRBD1	few	CASSSRQGGSYEQYF	TGTGCCAGCAGCAGCAGACAGGGGGGCTCCTACGAGCAGTACTTC
14	TRBV4-1	TRBJ2-5	.	few	CASSQGDSWPAEYF	TGCGCCAGCAGCCAAGGTGATTCGTGGCCGGCCGAGTACTTC
14	TRBV5-1	TRBJ2-3	.	.	CASSAGDRTDTQYF	TGCGCCAGCTCCGCAGGGGACCGCACAGATACGCAGTATTTT
16	TRBV28	TRBJ1-1	.	few	CASSPEVGGVWTEAFF	TGTGCCAGCAGCCCAGAGGTTGGAGGGGTTTGGACTGAAGCTTTCTTT
13	TRBV7-9	TRBJ1-1	.	.	CASSLAQNTEAFF	TGTGCCAGCAGCTTGGCCCAGAACACTGAAGCTTTCTTT
14	TRBV10-2	TRBJ2-5	.	.	CASSEPSSAETQYF	TGCGCCAGCAGTGAGCCCTCATCCGCCGAGACCCAGTACTTC
17	TRBV11-3	TRBJ2-1	.	.	CASSLVGRLSSYNEQFF	TGTGCCAGCAGCTTAGTGGGCCGGTTAAGCTCCTACAATGAGCAGTTCTTC
13	TRBV30	TRBJ1-2	TRBD1	many	CAWSGAAGGGYTF	TGTGCCTGGAGTGGTGCGGCAGGGGGAGGCTACACCTTC
15	TRBV7-8	TRBJ2-1	TRBD2	few	CASSLGTSGPNEQFF	TGTGCCAGCAGCTTAGGGACTAGCGGGCCGAATGAGCAGTTCTTC
16	TRBV18	TRBJ2-7	.	few	CASSARAGPDSYEQYF	TGTGCCAGCTCCGCTCGGGCGGGGCCCGACTCCTACGAGCAGTACTTC
15	TRBV15	TRBJ2-5	.	.	CATSRAETIQETQYF	TGTGCCACCAGCAGAGCAGAGACAATCCAAGAGACCCAGTACTTC
11	TRBV6-5	TRBJ2-7	.	.	CASGERYEQYF	TGTGCTTCGGGGGAGAGATACGAGCAGTACTTC
11	TRBV6-1	TRBJ2-7	.	.	CASRFYYEQYF	TGTGCCAGCAGATTTTACTACGAGCAGTACTTC
15	TRBV30	TRBJ1-1	.	.	CAWSVRAGGNTEAFF	TGTGCCTGGAGTGTACGAGCGGGCGGAAACACTGAAGCTTTCTTT
16	TRBV10-3	TRBJ2-5	.	.	CAISGYRDGPEETQYF	TGTGCCATCAGTGGCTACCGGGACGGACCTGAAGAGACCCAGTACTTC
15	TRBV7-9	TRBJ2-2	.	.	CASSSRAKGTGELFF	TGTGCCAGCAGCTCTAGGGCGAAGGGCACCGGGGAGCTGTTTTTT
17	TRBV29-1	TRBJ2-7	TRBD2	.	CSGSGRPTSGGAYEQYF	TGCAGCGGGTCAGGACGTCCGACTAGCGGGGGGGCCTACGAGCAGTACTTC
12	TRBV11-3	TRBJ2-4	.	few	CASSPPEGVSAF	TGTGCCAGCAGCCCCCCGGAGGGGGTCTCGGCTTTC
15	TRBV6-6	TRBJ2-4	TRBD1	.	CASSIQGATKNIQYF	TGTGCCAGCAGTATCCAGGGGGCGACCAAAAACATTCAGTACTTC
16	TRBV5-1	TRBJ2-6	TRBD1	.	CASSWDSTSGANVLTF	TGCGCCAGCAGCTGGGACAGTACCTCTGGGGCCAACGTCCTGACTTTC
13	TRBV6-5	TRBJ2-1	TRBD2	few	CASRTSGGNEQFF	TGTGCCAGTCGGACTAGCGGGGGCAATGAGCAGTTCTTC
13	TRBV6-1	TRBJ1-1	.	few	CASSEGTYTEAFF	TGTGCCAGCAGTGAAGGGACGTACACTGAAGCTTTCTTT
13	TRBV28	TRBJ1-2	TRBD1	few	CASIPGTGIGYTF	TGTGCCAGCATCCCCGGGACAGGGATTGGCTACACCTTC
17	TRBV5-4	TRBJ2-5	.	few	CASSLEGVRRTEKTQYF	TGTGCCAGCAGCTTGGAAGGCGTCAGGCGAACAGAAAAGACCCAGTACTTC
15	TRBV9	TRBJ2-5	.	.	CASSIPGAKGETQYF	TGTGCCAGCAGCATCCCGGGGGCAAAGGGGGAGACCCAGTACTTC
13	TRBV29-1	TRBJ1-1	.	few	CSVDLTSGTEAFF	TGCAGCGTTGACTTAACTTCGGGCACTGAAGCTTTCTTT
15	TRBV7-2	TRBJ1-1	.	.	CASSLQGKLNTEAFF	TGTGCCAGCAGCTTGCAGGGGAAACTGAACACTGAAGCTTTCTTT